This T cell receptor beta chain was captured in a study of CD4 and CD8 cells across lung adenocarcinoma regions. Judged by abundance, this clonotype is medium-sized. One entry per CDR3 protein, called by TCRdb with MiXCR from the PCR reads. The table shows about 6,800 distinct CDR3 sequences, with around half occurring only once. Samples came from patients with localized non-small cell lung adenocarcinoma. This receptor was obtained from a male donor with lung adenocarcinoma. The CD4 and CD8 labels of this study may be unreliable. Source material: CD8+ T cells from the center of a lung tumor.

The CDR3 reads CASSYTQSSTAEQFF. The CDR3 coding sequence is TGTGCCAGCAGTTACACCCAATCGTCGACAGCCGAGCAGTTCTTC. J is TRBJ2-1 and V is TRBV6-5; TRBD1 is a possible D gene (5 bases). V lost 2 bases, J lost 10 bases, and 18 bases lay in between. Germline values: CDR1 MNHEY, CDR2 SVGAGI. The CDR3 runs to 15 residues.